This T cell receptor beta chain was identified in a study of patients and donors after allogeneic stem cell transplantation. Germline lookup yields CDR1 PRHDT and CDR2 FYEKMQ (reference sequence). After removal of 5 bases from V and 2 bases from J, the junction contained 7 bases not matched to a gene. The CDR3 covers 16 residues. TCRdb independently ran MiXCR on the RT-PCR reads; one entry per CDR3 protein. The sample has approximately 160,000 distinct CDR3 sequences; around 28% are singletons. This receptor was obtained from a human donor who was either an allogeneic HSCT recipient or a stem cell or donor lymphocyte infusion donor (not recorded which). It is not recorded whose cells these are; they may come from a transplant donor. V is TRBV13 and J is TRBJ2-3, with TRBD2 matching over 10 bases. The sequenced sample consisted of blood, either unsorted or a sorted T cell fraction (not recorded which). This chain's CDR3 is CASSPPGLAFTDTQYF. CDR3 nucleotides: TGTGCCAGCAGCCCTCCGGGACTAGCGTTCACAGATACGCAGTATTTT.